This T cell receptor beta chain stems from a study of a mutant IDH1 vaccine in newly diagnosed glioma. This clone was detected only once. As yet, its antigen is unknown. As to time point: week 11, during vaccination. A single vaccine dose contained 300 ug of mutant IDH1 20-mer peptide, and topical imiquimod was used with it. Method: immunoSEQ multiplex PCR; TCRdb's copy keeps in-frame clones and lacks some. The profile shows around 53,000 clones, about 91% of them singletons. Germline V gives CDR1 MNHEY, CDR2 SVGAGI. The length of the CDR3 is 15 residues. The V end was cut by 0 bases, the J end by 6 bases, with 11 bases between.

This TCR was recovered from a man aged 50 to 60 with glioma. The chain links TRBV6-5 to TRBJ1-4, with D perhaps matching TRBD1 (6 bases). The sequencing here drew on PBMCs, taken from a glioma patient whose treatment included an IDH1 peptide vaccine. CDR3 DNA: TGTGCCAGCAGTTACTCGGGGGGCCCGTATGAAAAACTGTTTTTT. Protein: CASSYSGGPYEKLFF.